Here is one TCR beta chain with its context. Its antigen is currently unknown. Mouse names are used for the genes. From the germline J gene comes the end of the CDR3, since the read stops 1 residue before it. This specimen comes from a study of tissue T cells after allogeneic stem cell transplantation. General study findings and limits: Motif-based clustering found tissue-specific repertoire signatures shared across patients, though few clones were shared. Within patients, tissue anatomy strongly shaped TCR repertoire composition.

This CDR3 comprises 15 residues. Germline V gives CDR1 NNHNN, CDR2 SYGAGS (reference sequence). Trimming pared 2 bases from V and 2 bases from J, leaving 8 bases between. Sequencing of TCRbeta CDR3 at survey depth gave sequences and template counts. Repertoires were generated with immunoSEQ multiplex PCR, while TCRdb's copy carries only in-frame clones and drops some. Found here are approximately 630 clones, 68% of them singletons; the top ten hold about 9.1%. This clonotype was sampled from a female BALB/c mouse in good health. Mice of this strain are of MHC haplotype H2-d. Sequenced sample: lymph node tissue. The chain is built from TRBV13-2 and TRBJ1-6, with unresolved D. TRBJ1-6 carries the ORF label, with uncertain function. The CDR3 loop is CASGETTTYNSPLYF. The DNA read from the CDR3 is TGTGCCAGCGGTGAGACAACCACCTATAATTCGCCCCTCTAC.